The clone carrying this TCR beta chain was observed a handful of times. Its antigen is undetermined. This entry comes from a study of blood T cells in healthy people across ages. The study, taken as a whole, reports: The long-lived group displayed more naive CD4+ cells, plus higher diversity, than the aged donors did. TCR beta diversity was tightly associated with the proportion of naive T cells.

Each sample had at least 7 million PBMCs isolated. V lost 5 bases, J lost 2 bases, and 16 bases lay in between. There are 16 residues in the CDR3. Per germline, CDR1 MGHRA and CDR2 YSYEKL. It was with a sample-barcoded 5' primer and a J-beta primer mix that a second PCR of about 6 to 12 cycles was run. TCRdb ran MiXCR on the 5' RACE reads and lists one entry per CDR3 protein. This repertoire shows about 1.5 million distinct CDR3 sequences, 42% found once; its top ten account for 7.9%. Material: blood. The chain carries TRBV4-1 and TRBJ2-1; D might be TRBD1 (6 bases). The TCR was taken from a woman younger than 30 in good health. CDR3: CASSTDRSTPYNEQFF. The CDR3 coding sequence is TGCGCCAGCAGCACGGACAGATCAACACCCTACAATGAGCAGTTCTTC.